This TCR beta chain was captured by sequencing in a study of regulatory T cells in long-lasting Graves disease. According to the study, TCR beta libraries were built with iRepertoire HTBI primers and CDR3-region Arm-PCR. One entry per CDR3 protein, called by TCRdb with MiXCR from the multiplex PCR reads. The sample carries 410,000 or so distinct CDR3 sequences, just under 15% recorded once. Time point indicated: newly diagnosed GD, antithyroid drugs for less than 3 months. The authors made the TCR library using RNA they extracted from PBMCs. V lost 3 bases, J lost 1 base, and 9 bases lay in between. CDR3 length: 14 residues. In germline, CDR1 is LNHDA, CDR2 SQIVND (reference sequence). These same data were also listed under a study on T cells in Graves' hyperthyroidism and ophthalmopathy. Per that study: Model-based prediction identified ophthalmopathy a median 6.5 months prior to its onset.

Sequences were derived from peripheral blood mononuclear cells (PBMCs), sampled at new diagnosis, from a patient treated with antithyroid drugs. The chain combines TRBV19 with TRBJ1-1; D gene uncertain. The sequence was collected from a woman aged 25 to 39 with Graves disease. CDR3 nucleotides: TGTGCCAGTAGTATTGGCCAACCGAACACTGAAGCTTTCTTT. Encoded protein: CASSIGQPNTEAFF.